This section outlines one T cell receptor beta chain sequence together with its context. It has no known antigen specificity. The sample holds no much larger clone one base away, and base qualities are not on file. The sample originates from a study of control samples from healthy donors and cancer patients (dated by TCRdb to between 2020 and 2021). Via the germline V gene, CDR1 is SGHRS and CDR2 YFSETQ. Reading from cysteine to phenylalanine, the CDR3 counts 14 amino acids. Only the CDR3 DNA stays, 42 bases, in frame from base 1. The germline ends are 7 bases apart after V is trimmed by 0 bases and J by 3 bases. The library came from the immunoSEQ multiplex PCR assay. Drawn from immuneACCESS, this table holds only the in-frame rearrangements with V and J called that TCRdb kept. Clones are partly lost; checked studies trace under half to an unresolved V gene and leave the rest unexplained. The sample contains 130,000 to 150,000 clones, over 85% of them found a single time. Of the sample, 5.8% falls within the top ten clones.

The sequenced sample was blood. The chain is made from TRBV5-1 and TRBJ1-3; a confident D gene designation cannot be given. The TCR comes from a man in his late teens or twenties in good health. The DNA is TGCGCCAGCAGCTTGGGTGGGATTGGAAACACCATATATTTT. It specifies CASSLGGIGNTIYF.